There are many counts of the clone carrying this TCR beta chain. These data originate in a study of T-cell reconstitution after alpha-beta-depleted transplantation in children. In germline, CDR1 is KGHSH, CDR2 LQKENI. This CDR3 is 16 amino acids long. Unmatched junction bases numbered 6, after V lost 2 bases and J lost 9 bases. Researchers prepared the TCRbeta library using unique molecular identifiers, the study reports. TCRdb reprocessed the PCR reads via MiXCR and lists one record per CDR3 protein. The data contain hundreds of thousands of distinct CDR3 sequences, under 13% of them seen just once; the ten biggest clones take up about 30%.

The J gene is TRBJ2-1, the V gene TRBV18; 14 bases are a match to TRBD2. The specimen comprised PBMCs, sampled before TCRalphabeta/CD19-depleted stem cell transplant. This clonotype was obtained from a child younger than two with acute myeloid leukemia, due to receive a stem cell transplant. The CDR3 sequence: CASSPSGLAGGVEQFF. The CDR3 DNA follows: TGTGCCAGCTCACCATCCGGACTAGCGGGGGGTGTTGAGCAGTTCTTC.